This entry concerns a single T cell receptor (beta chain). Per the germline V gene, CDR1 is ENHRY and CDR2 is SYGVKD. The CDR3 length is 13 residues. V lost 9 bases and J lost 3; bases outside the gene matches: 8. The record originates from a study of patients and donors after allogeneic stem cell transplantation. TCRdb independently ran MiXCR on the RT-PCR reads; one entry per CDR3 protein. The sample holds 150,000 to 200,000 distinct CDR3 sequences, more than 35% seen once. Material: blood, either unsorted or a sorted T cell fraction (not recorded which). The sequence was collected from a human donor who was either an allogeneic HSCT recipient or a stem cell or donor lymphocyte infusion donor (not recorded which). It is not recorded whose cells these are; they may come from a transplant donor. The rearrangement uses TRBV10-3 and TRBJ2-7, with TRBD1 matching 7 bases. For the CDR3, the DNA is TGTGCCATGTCGGGACAGCTGAACTACGAGCAGTACTTC. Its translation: CAMSGQLNYEQYF.